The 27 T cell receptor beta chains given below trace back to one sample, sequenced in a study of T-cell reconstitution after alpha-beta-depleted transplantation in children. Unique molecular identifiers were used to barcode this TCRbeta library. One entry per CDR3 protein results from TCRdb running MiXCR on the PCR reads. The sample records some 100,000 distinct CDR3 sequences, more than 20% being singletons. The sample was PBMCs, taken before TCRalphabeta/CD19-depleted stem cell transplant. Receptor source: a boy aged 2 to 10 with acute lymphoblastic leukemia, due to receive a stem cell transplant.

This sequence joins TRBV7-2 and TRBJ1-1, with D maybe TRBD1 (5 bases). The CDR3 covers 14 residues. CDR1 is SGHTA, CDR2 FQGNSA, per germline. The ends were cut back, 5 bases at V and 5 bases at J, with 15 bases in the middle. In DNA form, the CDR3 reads TGTGCCAGCAGCACCCGACAGAGGGGTACTGAAGCTTTCTTT. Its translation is CASSTRQRGTEAFF.

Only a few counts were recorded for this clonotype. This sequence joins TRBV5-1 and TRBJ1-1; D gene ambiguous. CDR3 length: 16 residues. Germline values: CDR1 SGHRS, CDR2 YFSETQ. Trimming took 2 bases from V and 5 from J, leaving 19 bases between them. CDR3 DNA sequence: TGCGCCAGCAGCTTCCAATCTGGGGTTTTAATGACTGAAGCTTTCTTT. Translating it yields CASSFQSGVLMTEAFF.

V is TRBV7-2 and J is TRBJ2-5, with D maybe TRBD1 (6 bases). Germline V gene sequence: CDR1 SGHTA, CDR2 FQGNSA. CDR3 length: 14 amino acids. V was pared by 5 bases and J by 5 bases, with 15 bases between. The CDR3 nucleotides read TGTGCCAGCAGCCGCGTAACAGGGCGGGAGACCCAGTACTTC. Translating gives CASSRVTGRETQYF.

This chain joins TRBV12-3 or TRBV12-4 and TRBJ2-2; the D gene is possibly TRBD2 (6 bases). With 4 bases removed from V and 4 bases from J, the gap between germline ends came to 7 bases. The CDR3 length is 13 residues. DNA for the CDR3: TGTGCCAGCAGTTCGACTAGCACCGGGGAGCTGTTTTTT. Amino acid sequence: CASSSTSTGELFF.

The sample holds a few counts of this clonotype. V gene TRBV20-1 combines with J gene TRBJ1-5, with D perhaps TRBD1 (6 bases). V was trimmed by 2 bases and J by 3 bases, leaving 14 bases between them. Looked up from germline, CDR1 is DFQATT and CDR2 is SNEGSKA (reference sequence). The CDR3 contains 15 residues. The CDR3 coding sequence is TGCAGTGCTAGACCACCGGGACACCTCAATCAGCCCCAGCATTTT. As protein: CSARPPGHLNQPQHF.

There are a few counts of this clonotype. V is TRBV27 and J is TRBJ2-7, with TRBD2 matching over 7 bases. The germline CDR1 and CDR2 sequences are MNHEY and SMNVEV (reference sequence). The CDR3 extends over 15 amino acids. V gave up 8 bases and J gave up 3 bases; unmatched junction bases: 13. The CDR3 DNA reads TGTGCCAGCGGGGCCGGGGCTAGCGGACTCTACGAGCAGTACTTC. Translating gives CASGAGASGLYEQYF.

Here the CDR3 reads CASSPGAEAFF. Here the CDR3 DNA reads TGTGCCAGCAGTCCCGGAGCTGAAGCTTTCTTT. V is TRBV12-3 or TRBV12-4 and J is TRBJ1-1; D gene unclear. The CDR3 runs to 11 residues. V was trimmed by 5 bases and J by 6 bases, leaving 7 bases between them.

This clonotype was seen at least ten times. For the CDR3, the DNA is TGTGCCAGCAGTCCCGAGGGGGGCAGCTACGAGCAGTACTTC. It is translated as CASSPEGGSYEQYF. This rearrangement joins TRBV28 to TRBJ2-7; D is tentatively TRBD1 or TRBD2 (6 bases each). Germline loops: CDR1 MDHEN, CDR2 SYDVKM. This CDR3 is 14 amino acids long. V was cut by 5 bases and J by 3 bases, with 14 bases left in between.

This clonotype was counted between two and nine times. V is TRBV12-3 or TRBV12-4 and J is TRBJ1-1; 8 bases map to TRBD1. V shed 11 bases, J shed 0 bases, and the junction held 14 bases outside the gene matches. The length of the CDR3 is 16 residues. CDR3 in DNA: TGTGCCCGGTCCGGGGGGGACAGGTTAATGAACACTGAAGCTTTCTTT. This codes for CARSGGDRLMNTEAFF.

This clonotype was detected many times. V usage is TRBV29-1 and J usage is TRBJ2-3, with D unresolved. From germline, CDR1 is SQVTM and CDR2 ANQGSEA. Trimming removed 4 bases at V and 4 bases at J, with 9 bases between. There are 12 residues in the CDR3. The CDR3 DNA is TGCAGCGTTGGTAGGGCGGCAGATACGCAGTATTTT. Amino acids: CSVGRAADTQYF.

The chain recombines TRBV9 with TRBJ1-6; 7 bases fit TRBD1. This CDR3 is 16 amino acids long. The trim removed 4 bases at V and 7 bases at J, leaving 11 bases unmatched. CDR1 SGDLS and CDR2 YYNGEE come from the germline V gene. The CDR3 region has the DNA TGTGCCAGCAGCCCTACTGACAGGGTAGGGAATTCACCCCTCCACTTT. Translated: CASSPTDRVGNSPLHF.

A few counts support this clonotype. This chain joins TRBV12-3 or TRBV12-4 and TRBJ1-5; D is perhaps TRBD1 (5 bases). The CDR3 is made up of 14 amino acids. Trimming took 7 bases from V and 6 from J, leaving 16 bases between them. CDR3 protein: CASTKRAGTQPQHF. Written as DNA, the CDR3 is TGTGCCAGCACCAAGCGGGCAGGGACTCAGCCCCAGCATTTT.

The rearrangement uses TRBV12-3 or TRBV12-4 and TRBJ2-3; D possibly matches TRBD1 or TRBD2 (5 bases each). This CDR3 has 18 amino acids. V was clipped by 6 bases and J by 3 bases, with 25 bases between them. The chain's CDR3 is CASRSPQGMRVDTDTQYF. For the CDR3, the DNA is TGTGCCAGCAGGTCCCCTCAGGGTATGAGGGTGGATACAGATACGCAGTATTTT.

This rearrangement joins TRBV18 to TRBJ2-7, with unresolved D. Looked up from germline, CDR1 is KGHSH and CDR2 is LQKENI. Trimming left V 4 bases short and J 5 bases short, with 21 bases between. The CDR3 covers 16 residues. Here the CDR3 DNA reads TGTGCCAGCTCACACGACCCAACCGTTTACACCCACGAGCAGTACTTC. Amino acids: CASSHDPTVYTHEQYF.

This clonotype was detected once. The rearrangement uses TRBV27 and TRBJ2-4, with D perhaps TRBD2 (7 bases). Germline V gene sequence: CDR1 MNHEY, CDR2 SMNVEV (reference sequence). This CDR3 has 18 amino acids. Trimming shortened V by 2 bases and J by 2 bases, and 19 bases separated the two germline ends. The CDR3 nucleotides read TGTGCCAGCAGTTTAAGGTCGGGGGCGGGAGTTACCAAAAACATTCAGTACTTC. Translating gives CASSLRSGAGVTKNIQYF.

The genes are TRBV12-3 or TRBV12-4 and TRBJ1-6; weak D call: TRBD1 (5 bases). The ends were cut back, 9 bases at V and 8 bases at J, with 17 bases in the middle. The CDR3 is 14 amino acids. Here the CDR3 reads CASQVRGGDSPLHF. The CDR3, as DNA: TGTGCCAGTCAAGTAAGGGGAGGGGATTCACCCCTCCACTTT.

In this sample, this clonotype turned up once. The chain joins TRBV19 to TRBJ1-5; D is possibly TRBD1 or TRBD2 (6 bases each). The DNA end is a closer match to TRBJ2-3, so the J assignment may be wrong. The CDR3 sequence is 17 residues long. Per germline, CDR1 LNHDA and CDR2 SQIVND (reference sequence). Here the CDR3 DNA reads TGTGCCAGTACATCCTGGGGGGCGAATTTAAGGAATCAGCCCCAGTATTTT. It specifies CASTSWGANLRNQPQYF.

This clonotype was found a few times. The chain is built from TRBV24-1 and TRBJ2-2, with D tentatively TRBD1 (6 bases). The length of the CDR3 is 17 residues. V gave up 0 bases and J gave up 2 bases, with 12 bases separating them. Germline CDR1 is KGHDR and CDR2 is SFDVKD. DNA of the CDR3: TGTGCCACCAGTGATTTGCGTCAGGGGAGTAACACCGGGGAGCTGTTTTTT. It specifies CATSDLRQGSNTGELFF.

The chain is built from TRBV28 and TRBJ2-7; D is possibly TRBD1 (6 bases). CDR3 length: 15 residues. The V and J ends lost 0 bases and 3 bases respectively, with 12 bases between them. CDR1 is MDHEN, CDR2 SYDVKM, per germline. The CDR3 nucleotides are TGTGCCAGCAGTTTATGGGACAGTAGGGTCTACGAGCAGTACTTC. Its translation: CASSLWDSRVYEQYF.

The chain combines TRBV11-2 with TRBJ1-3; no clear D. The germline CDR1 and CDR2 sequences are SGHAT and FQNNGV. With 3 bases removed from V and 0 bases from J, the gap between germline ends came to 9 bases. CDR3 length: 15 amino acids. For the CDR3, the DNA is TGTGCCAGCAGCTTTGAAAGGATCTCTGGAAACACCATATATTTT. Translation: CASSFERISGNTIYF.

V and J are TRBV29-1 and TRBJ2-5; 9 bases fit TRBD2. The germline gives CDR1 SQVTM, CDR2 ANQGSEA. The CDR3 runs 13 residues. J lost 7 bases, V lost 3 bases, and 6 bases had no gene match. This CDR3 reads CSVDRREGGTQYF. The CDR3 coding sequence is TGCAGCGTTGATCGGCGGGAGGGAGGGACCCAGTACTTC.

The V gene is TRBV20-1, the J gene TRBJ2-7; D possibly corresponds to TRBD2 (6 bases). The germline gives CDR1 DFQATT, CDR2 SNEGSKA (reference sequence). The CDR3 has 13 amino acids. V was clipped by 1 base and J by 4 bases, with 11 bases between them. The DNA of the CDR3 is TGCAGTGCTAGAGCCGAACTAGCTTACGAGCAGTACTTC. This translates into CSARAELAYEQYF.

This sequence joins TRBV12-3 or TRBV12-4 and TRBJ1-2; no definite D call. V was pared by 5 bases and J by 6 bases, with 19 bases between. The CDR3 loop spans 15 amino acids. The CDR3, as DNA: TGTGCCAGCAGTCTCATCGACTACTGGGAAGATGGCTACACCTTC. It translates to CASSLIDYWEDGYTF.

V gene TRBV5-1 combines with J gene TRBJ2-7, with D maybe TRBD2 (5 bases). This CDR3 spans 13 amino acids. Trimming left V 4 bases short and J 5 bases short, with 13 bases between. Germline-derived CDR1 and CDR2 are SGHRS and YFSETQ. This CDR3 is CASSEGLKDEQYF. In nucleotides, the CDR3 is TGCGCCAGCAGCGAGGGTTTGAAGGACGAGCAGTACTTC.

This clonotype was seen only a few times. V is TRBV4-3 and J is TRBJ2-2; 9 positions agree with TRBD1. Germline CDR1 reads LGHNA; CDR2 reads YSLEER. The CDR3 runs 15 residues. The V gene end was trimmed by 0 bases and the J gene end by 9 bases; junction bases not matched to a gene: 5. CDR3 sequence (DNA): TGCGCCAGCAGCCAAGAAATGGGACAGGGAAGGGAGCTGTTTTTT. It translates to CASSQEMGQGRELFF.

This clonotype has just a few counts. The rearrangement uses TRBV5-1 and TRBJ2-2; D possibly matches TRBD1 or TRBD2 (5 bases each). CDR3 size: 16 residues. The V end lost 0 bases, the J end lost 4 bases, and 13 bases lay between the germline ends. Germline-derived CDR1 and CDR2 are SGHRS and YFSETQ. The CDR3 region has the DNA TGCGCCAGCAGCTTGGTTGGGGGAGTTGGCACCGGGGAGCTGTTTTTT. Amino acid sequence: CASSLVGGVGTGELFF.

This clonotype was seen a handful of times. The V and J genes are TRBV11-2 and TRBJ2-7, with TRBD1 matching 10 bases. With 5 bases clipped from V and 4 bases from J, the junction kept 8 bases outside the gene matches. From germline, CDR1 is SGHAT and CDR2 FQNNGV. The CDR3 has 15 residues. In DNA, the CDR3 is TGTGCCAGCAGCCGATCCGGGACAGGGGCGTACGAGCAGTACTTC. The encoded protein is CASSRSGTGAYEQYF.